This entry lists 27 T cell receptor beta chains sequenced from one sample in a study of blood T cell repertoires in COVID-19. Repertoires were generated with immunoSEQ multiplex PCR, while TCRdb's copy carries only in-frame clones and drops some. The top ten clones hold 11% of a sample with fewer than 300,000 clones, 86% of them seen once. The sequenced sample consisted of peripheral blood. These receptors all stem from a man aged 45-60 years with COVID-19, enrolled during active disease.

The chain carries TRBV7-3 and TRBJ2-1; 7 bases match TRBD2. This CDR3 region has 14 residues. Germline CDR1 SGHTA, CDR2 FQGTGA. The V segment lost 3 bases and the J segment 5 bases; nucleotides outside the gene matches: 4. DNA for the CDR3: TGTGCCAGCAGCTTTGGGGCGGGGGACAATGAGCAGTTCTTC. It translates to CASSFGAGDNEQFF. The full variable domain, with the rest looked up from reference TRBV7-3 and TRBJ2-1, is GAGVSQTPSNKVTEKGKYVELRCDPISGHTALYWYRQSLGQGPEFLIYFQGTGAADDSGLPNDRFFAVRPEGSVSTLKIQRTERGDSAVYLCASSFGAGDNEQFFGPGTRLTVL.

V gene TRBV24-1 combines with J gene TRBJ2-3; 7 bases match TRBD1. The J segment lost 0 bases and the V segment lost 8 bases, leaving 7 bases of the junction unmatched. CDR1 and CDR2 from the germline V gene are KGHDR and SFDVKD. The CDR3 loop spans 15 amino acids. In DNA form, the CDR3 reads TGTGCCACCACAGAACAGGGGCTCAGCACAGATACGCAGTATTTT. It yields the protein CATTEQGLSTDTQYF.

The V and J genes are TRBV6-1 and TRBJ2-7, with TRBD1 matching over 7 bases. The CDR3 is 14 amino acids. Per germline, CDR1 MNHNS and CDR2 SASEGT. The junction had 3 bases not matched to a gene; V was cut back by 1 base and J by 3 bases. DNA for the CDR3: TGTGCCAGCAGTGAAGATAGGGGGCTCTACGAGCAGTACTTC. The encoded protein is CASSEDRGLYEQYF.

This clone was seen repeatedly, ten times or more. The rearrangement links TRBV19 to TRBJ2-7, with 8 bases aligning to TRBD1. Germline V gene sequence: CDR1 LNHDA, CDR2 SQIVND (reference sequence). The ends lost 3 bases at V and 6 bases at J; junction bases unmatched: 7. The CDR3 is made up of 14 amino acids. CDR3 in amino acids: CASSMGNTGGEQYF. The CDR3 nucleotides read TGTGCCAGTAGTATGGGAAACACAGGGGGCGAGCAGTACTTC.

This chain links TRBV7-2 with TRBJ2-4; unclear D gene. The CDR3 has 14 residues. CDR1 SGHTA and CDR2 FQGNSA come from the germline V gene. V lost 5 bases to trimming and J lost 0 bases, with 8 bases between them. The CDR3 reads CASSVELAKNIQYF. CDR3 DNA: TGTGCCAGCAGCGTCGAACTAGCCAAAAACATTCAGTACTTC.

Details on this clone: A read error may account for a junction end that differs from germline. The gene calls are TRBV24-1 and TRBJ2-1; D not resolved. This CDR3 is built from 13 residues. CDR1 KGHDR and CDR2 SFDVKD come from the germline V gene. CDR3 nucleotide sequence: TGTGCCACCAGGGGCAGCTCCTACAGTGAGCAGTTCTTC. Its translation is CATRGSSYSEQFF.

CDR3 region: CASSEFRKETQYF. As DNA, the CDR3 is TGTGCCAGCAGTGAATTCAGGAAGGAGACCCAGTACTTC. This rearrangement joins TRBV6-1 to TRBJ2-5, with no clear D. CDR1 is MNHNS and CDR2 is SASEGT in the germline V gene. The V gene lost 2 bases and the J gene lost 5 bases, with 9 bases spanning the gap. CDR3 length: 13 amino acids.

This clone was seen a few times. The chain joins TRBV7-2 to TRBJ2-3; possible D gene TRBD2, 5 bases. Germline lookup yields CDR1 SGHTA and CDR2 FQGNSA. With 1 base removed from V and 5 bases from J, the gap between germline ends came to 13 bases. The CDR3 extends over 15 amino acids. The CDR3 protein is CASSLEGVGVDTQYF. Written as DNA, the CDR3 is TGTGCCAGCAGCTTAGAAGGCGTGGGAGTAGATACGCAGTATTTT.

This chain uses TRBV6-5 with TRBJ1-1; tentative D call: TRBD1 (5 bases). Trimming took 5 bases from V and 1 from J, leaving 11 bases between them. The CDR3 has 14 amino acids. Germline CDR1 is MNHEY and CDR2 is SVGAGI. In nucleotides, the CDR3 is TGTGCCAGCAGTCTGGGGCAGACGAACACTGAAGCTTTCTTT. The encoded protein is CASSLGQTNTEAFF.

V gene TRBV4-3 combines with J gene TRBJ2-5; the D gene is possibly TRBD1 (5 bases). This CDR3 has 14 residues. Trimming shortened V by 7 bases and J by 2 bases, and 14 bases separated the two germline ends. The germline gives CDR1 LGHNA, CDR2 YSLEER. The CDR3 coding sequence is TGCGCCAGCAACCACCTGGGGCCACAAGAGACCCAGTACTTC. It codes for CASNHLGPQETQYF.

The J gene is TRBJ2-1, the V gene TRBV18; 11 bases map to TRBD2. This CDR3 has 16 residues. CDR1 is KGHSH, CDR2 LQKENI, per germline. V was clipped by 6 bases and J by 6 bases; unmatched bases: 10. CDR3 sequence (DNA): TGTGCCAGCTCCGGGTTTAGCGGGGGGGCCCTCAATGAGCAGTTCTTC. Its translation: CASSGFSGGALNEQFF.

The gene calls are TRBV24-1 and TRBJ2-4; tentatively, D is TRBD1 (7 bases). This CDR3 spans 16 amino acids. The V and J ends lost 4 bases and 1 base respectively, with 13 bases between them. Germline V gene data show CDR1 as KGHDR and CDR2 as SFDVKD. CDR3 protein: CATSDPRGRAKNIQYF. In DNA, the CDR3 is TGTGCCACCAGTGACCCCAGGGGGAGGGCCAAAAACATTCAGTACTTC.

The chain links TRBV7-2 to TRBJ1-1; TRBD1 might be the D (6 bases). This CDR3 contains 13 residues. Germline V gives CDR1 SGHTA, CDR2 FQGNSA. The V end was cut by 5 bases, the J end by 8 bases, with 15 bases between. The chain's CDR3 is CASSGGPGGEAFF. CDR3 sequence (DNA): TGTGCCAGCAGCGGGGGCCCCGGGGGGGAAGCTTTCTTT.

The chain combines TRBV27 with TRBJ1-1; 9 nucleotides line up with TRBD1. This CDR3 is 16 amino acids long. Germline assignment: CDR1 MNHEY and CDR2 SMNVEV (reference sequence). Unmatched junction bases numbered 6, after V lost 4 bases and J lost 0 bases. The CDR3 nucleotides are TGTGCCAGCAGTTCGGGACAGGGCCGCCTGAACACTGAAGCTTTCTTT. Its translation: CASSSGQGRLNTEAFF.

The chain links TRBV28 to TRBJ1-4, with a weak D call TRBD1 (6 bases). V lost 3 bases and J 10 bases, leaving 24 bases between the germline ends. Germline V CDR1 and CDR2: MDHEN, SYDVKM. The CDR3 runs 17 residues. This chain's CDR3 is CASSFYPRTAPFGKLFF. As DNA, the CDR3 is TGTGCCAGCAGTTTTTACCCTAGGACAGCACCCTTTGGAAAACTGTTTTTT.

This sequence joins TRBV2 and TRBJ2-2, with D hard to call. Germline V CDR1 and CDR2: SNHLY, FYNNEI. The CDR3 sequence is 14 residues long. Deletions cut 3 bases from V and 3 bases from J, with 8 bases between. The CDR3 DNA is TGTGCCAGCAGTGACGGGTGGTACACCGGGGAGCTGTTTTTT. Translation gives CASSDGWYTGELFF. Supplemented by reference TRBV2 and TRBJ2-2, the full variable domain reads EPEVTQTPSHQVTQMGQEVILRCVPISNHLYFYWYRQILGQKVEFLVSFYNNEISEKSEIFDDQFSVERPDGSNFTLKIRSTKLEDSAMYFCASSDGWYTGELFFGEGSRLTVL.

A word on this clone: This sample also contains other DNA sequences that code for the same CDR3. The rearrangement links TRBV5-1 to TRBJ2-7; possible D gene TRBD2, 5 bases. The germline V gene has CDR1 SGHRS and CDR2 YFSETQ. V was pared by 1 base and J by 7 bases, with 6 bases between. The CDR3 runs to 11 residues. The CDR3: CASSLTGEQYF. The DNA for the CDR3 is TGCGCCAGCAGCTTGACGGGGGAGCAGTACTTC.

The V and J genes are TRBV19 and TRBJ2-7; the match to TRBD1 covers 9 bases. The germline CDR1 and CDR2 sequences are LNHDA and SQIVND (reference sequence). This CDR3 contains 14 residues. Losses at the gene ends were 4 bases for V and 2 bases for J; bases not matched to a gene: 3. CDR3 coding DNA: TGTGCCAGTAGTAGGGGACAGGGCACCTACGAGCAGTACTTC. It yields the protein CASSRGQGTYEQYF. The complete variable domain, with remaining parts taken from reference TRBV19 and TRBJ2-7, reads DGGITQSPKYLFRKEGQNVTLSCEQNLNHDAMYWYRQDPGQGLRLIYYSQIVNDFQKGDIAEGYSVSREKKESFPLTVTSAQKNPTAFYLCASSRGQGTYEQYFGPGTRLTVT.

This sequence joins TRBV27 and TRBJ2-7; TRBD1 agrees at 8 bases. CDR1 is MNHEY and CDR2 is SMNVEV in the germline V gene (reference sequence). The CDR3 loop spans 12 amino acids. V shed 7 bases and J 2 bases; nucleotides not matched to a gene: 1. The CDR3 is CASKGQAYEQYF. CDR3 DNA sequence: TGTGCCAGCAAGGGACAGGCCTACGAGCAGTACTTC.

The chain employs TRBV4-1 and TRBJ2-7, with TRBD1 identical over 8 bases. J lost 2 bases, V lost 4 bases, and 7 bases had no gene match. This CDR3 has 15 residues. From germline, CDR1 is MGHRA and CDR2 YSYEKL. CDR3 protein: CASSPSGTGAYEQYF. In nucleotides, the CDR3 is TGCGCCAGCAGCCCTTCCGGGACAGGAGCCTACGAGCAGTACTTC.

The gene calls are TRBV3-1 (or the pseudogene TRBV3-2) and TRBJ2-2; possibly TRBD2 for D (6 bases). The CDR3 extends over 15 amino acids. V lost 6 bases and J 3 bases, leaving 14 bases between the germline ends. Germline lookup yields CDR1 LGHDT and CDR2 YNNKEL (reference sequence). The CDR3 loop reads CASRPSGTHTGELFF. CDR3 sequence (DNA): TGTGCCAGCAGACCCTCCGGGACTCACACCGGGGAGCTGTTTTTT.

This clone was picked up a small number of times. DNA for the CDR3: TGTGCCAGCAGCCAAGAGGACAGGTTGTCCTACGAGCAGTACTTC. Amino acid sequence: CASSQEDRLSYEQYF. V usage is TRBV4-2 and J usage is TRBJ2-7; 7 bases match TRBD1. CDR3 length: 15 amino acids. Germline CDR1 LGHNA, CDR2 YNFKEQ. J was trimmed by 1 base and V by 0 bases; bases with no gene match: 3.

The CDR3 nucleotides read TGCAGCGTTACCCGCCCGATTGAGGGAGGAGGCGAGCAGTACTTC. This codes for CSVTRPIEGGGEQYF. The chain recombines TRBV29-1 with TRBJ2-7; a possible D gene is TRBD2 (6 bases). CDR3 length equals 15 residues. The V end was cut by 5 bases, the J end by 6 bases, with 23 bases between. Germline V CDR1 and CDR2: SQVTM, ANQGSEA.

CDR3 in amino acids: CASSYSRVGGNSGNTIYF. The CDR3, as DNA: TGTGCCAGCAGTTACTCGAGGGTGGGGGGGAACTCTGGAAACACCATATATTTT. The rearrangement joins TRBV6-7 to TRBJ1-3; maybe TRBD1 (5 bases). TRBV6-7 is marked as an open reading frame, function uncertain. CDR3 length: 18 residues. The germline V and J ends were trimmed by 0 bases and 0 bases, with 15 bases remaining between them.

The rearrangement links TRBV27 to TRBJ1-5, with unresolved D. The V end lost 3 bases, the J end lost 0 bases, and 15 bases lay between the germline ends. This CDR3 spans 17 amino acids. Germline V lookup: CDR1 MNHEY, CDR2 SMNVEV (reference sequence). CDR3 sequence: CASSFRIGLHSNQPQHF. The CDR3 nucleotides are TGTGCCAGCAGTTTCAGGATTGGTCTCCATAGCAATCAGCCCCAGCATTTT.

The genes are TRBV6-1 and TRBJ1-2; TRBD1 agrees at 8 bases. Germline assignment: CDR1 MNHNS and CDR2 SASEGT. V shed 9 bases and J 3 bases; nucleotides not matched to a gene: 6. This CDR3 comprises 13 residues. The CDR3 here is CASFLDRDYGYTF. The DNA of the CDR3 is TGTGCCAGTTTCCTGGACAGGGACTATGGCTACACCTTC.

This clone has just one count. V is TRBV6-5 and J is TRBJ1-2, with 9 bases fitting TRBD1. J was trimmed by 6 bases and V by 5 bases; bases with no gene match: 10. The CDR3 spans 15 residues. Germline lookup yields CDR1 MNHEY and CDR2 SVGAGI. CDR3 protein: CASSRTGQGINGYTF. Here the CDR3 DNA reads TGTGCCAGCAGTCGGACCGGACAGGGGATTAATGGCTACACCTTC.